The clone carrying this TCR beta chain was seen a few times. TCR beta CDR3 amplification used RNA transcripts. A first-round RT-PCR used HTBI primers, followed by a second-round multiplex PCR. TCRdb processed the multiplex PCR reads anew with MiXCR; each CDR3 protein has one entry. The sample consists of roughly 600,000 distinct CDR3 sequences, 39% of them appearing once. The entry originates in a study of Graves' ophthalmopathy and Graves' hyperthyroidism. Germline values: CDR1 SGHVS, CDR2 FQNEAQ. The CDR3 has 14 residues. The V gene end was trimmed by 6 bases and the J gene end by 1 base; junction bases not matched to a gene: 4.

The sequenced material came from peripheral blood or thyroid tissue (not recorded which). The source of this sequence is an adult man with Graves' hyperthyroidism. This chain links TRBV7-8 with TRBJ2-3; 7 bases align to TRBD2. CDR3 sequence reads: CASRREEGTDTQYF. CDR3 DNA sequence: TGTGCCAGCAGACGGGAGGAAGGCACAGATACGCAGTATTTT.